This TCR beta chain was retrieved from a study of cytomegalovirus exposure and HLA in healthy donors. Trimming cost V 4 bases and J 6 bases, with 10 bases left between them. The CDR3 sequence is 14 residues long. From germline, CDR1 is MNHEY and CDR2 SVGAGI. PCR primers comprised 60 Vbeta and 13 Jbeta primers. Produced via immunoSEQ multiplex PCR; TCRdb's table is partial and in-frame only. The sample carries over 150,000 clones, around 77% recorded once. This sequence originates from a woman younger than 45 in good health and CMV-seronegative. V and J are TRBV6-5 and TRBJ1-6; maybe TRBD1 (5 bases). The specimen was PBMCs. CDR3 nucleotide sequence: TGTGCCAGCAGTTTTCAGGGAGGTAATTCACCCCTCCACTTT. Translation: CASSFQGGNSPLHF.